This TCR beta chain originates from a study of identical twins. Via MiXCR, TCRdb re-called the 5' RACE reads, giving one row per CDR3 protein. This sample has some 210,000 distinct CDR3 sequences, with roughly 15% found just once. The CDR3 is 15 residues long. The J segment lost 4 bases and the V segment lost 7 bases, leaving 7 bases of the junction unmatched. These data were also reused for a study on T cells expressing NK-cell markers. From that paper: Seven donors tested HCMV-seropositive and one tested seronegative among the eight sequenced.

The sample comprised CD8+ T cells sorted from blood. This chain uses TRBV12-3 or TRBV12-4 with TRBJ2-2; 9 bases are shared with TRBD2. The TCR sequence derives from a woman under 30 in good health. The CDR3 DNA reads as TGTGCCAGCATAGGCGGGGGGGCCCGCACCGGGGAGCTGTTTTTT. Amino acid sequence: CASIGGGARTGELFF.